A single count supports the clone carrying this T cell receptor beta chain. Germline loops: CDR1 LNHDA, CDR2 SQIVND (reference sequence). CDR3 length: 16 amino acids. Trimming took 5 bases from V and 0 from J; bases not matched to a gene: 7. The entry originates in a study of blood T cell repertoires in COVID-19. At the level of the study: Acute and convalescent COVID-19 samples came from the United States, Italy and Spain. The analysed material was cDNA or gDNA that came from T cells, B-cell-depleted T cells, or PBMCs.

Authors' data handling: Estimation of nucleated cell counts was performed using reference gene primer amplification. Assay used: immunoSEQ multiplex PCR; TCRdb lists only in-frame clones, some missing. That table is the source of V, J and clone size, and D and trimming were worked out from the DNA. The sample yields 140,000 or so clones, 70% to 90% seen once. The chain links TRBV19 to TRBJ2-1, with TRBD1 matching 7 bases. The clonotype was recovered from a woman aged 45 to 65 with acute or convalescent COVID-19. Sequenced material: peripheral blood. CDR3 region: CASSGTGASSYNEQFF. For the CDR3, the DNA is TGTGCCAGTAGTGGAACAGGGGCGAGCTCCTACAATGAGCAGTTCTTC.